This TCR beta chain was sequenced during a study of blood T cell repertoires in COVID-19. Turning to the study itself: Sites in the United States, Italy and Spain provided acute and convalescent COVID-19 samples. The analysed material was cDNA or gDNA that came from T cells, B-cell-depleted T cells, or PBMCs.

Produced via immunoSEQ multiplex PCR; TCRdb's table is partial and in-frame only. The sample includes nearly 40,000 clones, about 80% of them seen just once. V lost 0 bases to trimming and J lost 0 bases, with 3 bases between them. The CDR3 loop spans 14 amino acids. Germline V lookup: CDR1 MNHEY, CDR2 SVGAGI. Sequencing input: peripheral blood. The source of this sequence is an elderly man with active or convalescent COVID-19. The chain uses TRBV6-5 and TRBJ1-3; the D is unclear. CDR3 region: CASSYSGSGNTIYF. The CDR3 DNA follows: TGTGCCAGCAGTTACTCCGGCTCTGGAAACACCATATATTTT.